This TCR beta chain was profiled in a study of patients and donors after allogeneic stem cell transplantation. TCRdb reprocessed the RT-PCR reads via MiXCR and lists one record per CDR3 protein. Of some 960,000 distinct CDR3 sequences listed, roughly 17% are singletons. This CDR3 has 19 residues. Trimming pared 2 bases from V and 7 bases from J, leaving 26 bases between. Germline V gives CDR1 MNHEY, CDR2 SVGAGI. Sample: blood, either unsorted or a sorted T cell fraction (not recorded which). The clonotype was recovered from a human donor who was either an allogeneic HSCT recipient or a stem cell or donor lymphocyte infusion donor (not recorded which). It is not recorded whose cells these are; they may come from a transplant donor. This chain uses TRBV6-5 with TRBJ2-2, with a possible D match to TRBD1 (6 bases). CDR3 residues: CASSYSKGKGIRGNGELFF. The CDR3, as DNA: TGTGCCAGCAGTTACAGTAAAGGGAAGGGAATAAGGGGGAACGGGGAGCTGTTTTTT.